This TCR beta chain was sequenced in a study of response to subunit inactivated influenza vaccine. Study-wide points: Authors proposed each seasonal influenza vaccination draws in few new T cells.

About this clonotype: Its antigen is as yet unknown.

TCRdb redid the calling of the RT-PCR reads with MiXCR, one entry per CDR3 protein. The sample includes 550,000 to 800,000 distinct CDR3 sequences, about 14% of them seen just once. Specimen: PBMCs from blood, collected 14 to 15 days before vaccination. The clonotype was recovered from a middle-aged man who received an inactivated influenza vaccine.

The CDR3 here is CASSLMTGFSNQPQHF. The DNA of the CDR3 is TGTGCCAGCAGCCTCATGACAGGTTTCAGCAATCAGCCCCAGCATTTT. This chain joins TRBV28 and TRBJ1-5; the D gene is possibly TRBD1 (6 bases). The germline CDR1 and CDR2 sequences are MDHEN and SYDVKM. V was shortened by 6 bases and J by 1 base, with 16 bases between the two germline ends. This CDR3 region has 16 residues. Supplemented by reference TRBV28 and TRBJ1-5, the full variable domain reads DVKVTQSSRYLVKRTGEKVFLECVQDMDHENMFWYRQDPGLGLRLIYFSYDVKMKEKGDIPEGYSVSREKKERFSLILESASTNQTSMYLCASSLMTGFSNQPQHFGDGTRLSIL.